This entry lists 32 T cell receptor beta chains sequenced from one sample in a study of cytomegalovirus exposure and HLA in healthy donors. With 60 Vbeta and 13 Jbeta primers, the PCR was carried out. Sequenced by immunoSEQ multiplex PCR; TCRdb stores in-frame clones only, minus some. The table lists about 78,000 clones, 65% to 85% of them singletons. The sample was PBMCs. These receptors originate from a woman aged 50 to 65 in good health and CMV-seronegative.

The chain carries TRBV9 and TRBJ1-6, with D perhaps matching TRBD1 (5 bases). Per the germline V gene, CDR1 is SGDLS and CDR2 is YYNGEE. CDR3 length: 15 residues. V lost 0 bases and J 5 bases, leaving 9 bases between the germline ends. Here the CDR3 DNA reads TGTGCCAGCAGCGTAGGGAGGGGCAATAATTCACCCCTCCACTTT. Translation: CASSVGRGNNSPLHF.

This sequence joins TRBV7-9 and TRBJ2-1, with a possible D match to TRBD2 (7 bases). This CDR3 contains 16 residues. The germline CDR1 and CDR2 sequences are SEHNR and FQNEAQ (reference sequence). The V end lost 3 bases, the J end lost 4 bases, and 16 bases lay between the germline ends. The chain's CDR3 is CASSLTTGRAYNEQFF. DNA for the CDR3: TGTGCCAGCAGCTTGACCACAGGGAGGGCATACAATGAGCAGTTCTTC.

This clone occurred once. This sequence joins TRBV27 and TRBJ2-1; 14 nucleotides match TRBD2. This CDR3 is 15 amino acids long. Unmatched junction bases numbered 5, after V lost 5 bases and J lost 8 bases. Per the germline V gene, CDR1 is MNHEY and CDR2 is SMNVEV (reference sequence). The DNA of the CDR3 is TGTGCCAGCAGTCTGGGACTAGCGGGAGTGGATGAGCAGTTCTTC. Translated, it gives CASSLGLAGVDEQFF.

V is TRBV5-6 and J is TRBJ1-4; 11 bases agree with TRBD1. V lost 3 bases and J lost 2; bases outside the gene matches: 3. This CDR3 comprises 16 residues. CDR1 and CDR2 from the germline V gene are SGHDT and YYEEEE. The chain's CDR3 is CASSSDRGLTNEKLFF. The CDR3 coding sequence is TGTGCCAGCAGCTCGGACAGGGGGCTGACTAATGAAAAACTGTTTTTT.

This clone was counted once. Other DNA sequences in the same sample also yield this CDR3. V and J are TRBV6-5 and TRBJ2-3, with 10 bases identical to TRBD2. The CDR3 has 15 amino acids. With V trimmed by 6 bases and J by 0 bases, 3 bases remained unmatched. Germline V gene lookup returns CDR1 MNHEY and CDR2 SVGAGI. Here the CDR3 reads CASRRTSGSTDTQYF. CDR3 nucleotides: TGTGCCAGCAGACGGACTAGCGGTAGCACAGATACGCAGTATTTT.

The chain is built from TRBV7-2 and TRBJ2-5, with 16 bases aligning to TRBD2. There are 16 residues in the CDR3. From germline, CDR1 is SGHTA and CDR2 FQGNSA. V gave up 5 bases and J gave up 7 bases; unmatched junction bases: 7. Here the CDR3 DNA reads TGTGCCAGCAGCCAGGGACTAGCGGGGGGGGCGTGGACCCAGTACTTC. Its translation: CASSQGLAGGAWTQYF.

This CDR3 reads CASKERGKTYNEQFF. The CDR3 DNA follows: TGTGCCAGCAAAGAGCGGGGGAAAACCTACAATGAGCAGTTCTTC. The rearrangement links TRBV2 to TRBJ2-1, with TRBD2 identical over 8 bases. J lost 2 bases, V lost 7 bases, and 7 bases had no gene match. This CDR3 spans 15 amino acids. In germline, CDR1 is SNHLY, CDR2 FYNNEI. Full variable domain (rest looked up from reference TRBV2 and TRBJ2-1): EPEVTQTPSHQVTQMGQEVILRCVPISNHLYFYWYRQILGQKVEFLVSFYNNEISEKSEIFDDQFSVERPDGSNFTLKIRSTKLEDSAMYFCASKERGKTYNEQFFGPGTRLTVL.

V is TRBV5-1 and J is TRBJ1-1; D not certain. Trimming stripped 0 bases from V and 0 bases from J, with 3 bases between. This CDR3 is built from 13 residues. Germline V gene data show CDR1 as SGHRS and CDR2 as YFSETQ. Here the CDR3 DNA reads TGCGCCAGCAGCTTGGCAGTGAACACTGAAGCTTTCTTT. It translates to CASSLAVNTEAFF.

V gene TRBV7-8 combines with J gene TRBJ1-5; no firm D call. V gave up 1 base and J gave up 9 bases, with 10 bases separating them. CDR1 is SGHVS, CDR2 FQNEAQ, per germline. The CDR3 spans 13 residues. The CDR3 region is CASSLGAPGPQHF. The CDR3 DNA follows: TGTGCCAGCAGCTTAGGGGCCCCTGGGCCCCAGCATTTT.

This chain uses TRBV6-1 with TRBJ2-7; the D gene is possibly TRBD1 (5 bases). The germline V gene has CDR1 MNHNS and CDR2 SASEGT. CDR3 size: 13 residues. The germline V and J ends were trimmed by 6 bases and 3 bases, with 12 bases remaining between them. The CDR3 loop is CASRDMENYEQYV. CDR3 DNA: TGTGCCAGCAGGGACATGGAGAACTACGAGCAGTACGTC.

The V and J genes are TRBV2 and TRBJ1-1; 8 bases agree with TRBD1. CDR3 length: 14 residues. Germline CDR1 reads SNHLY; CDR2 reads FYNNEI. Trimming removed 6 bases from V and 5 bases from J; junction bases left unmatched: 8. The CDR3 DNA sequence: TGTGCCAGCAGGGACCGGACAGGGAGGACTGAAGCTTTCTTT. Translated, it gives CASRDRTGRTEAFF. Based on the CDR3 plus reference TRBV2 and TRBJ1-1, the full variable domain is EPEVTQTPSHQVTQMGQEVILRCVPISNHLYFYWYRQILGQKVEFLVSFYNNEISEKSEIFDDQFSVERPDGSNFTLKIRSTKLEDSAMYFCASRDRTGRTEAFFGQGTRLTVV.

The V gene is TRBV19, the J gene TRBJ2-7, with 7 bases lining up with TRBD1. Germline CDR1 and CDR2: LNHDA and SQIVND (reference sequence). This CDR3 has 16 amino acids. V trimming: 5 bases; J trimming: 0 bases; junction bases outside the gene matches: 10. CDR3 sequence reads: CASSPQTGASSYEQYF. The CDR3 DNA reads TGTGCCAGTAGTCCTCAAACAGGGGCTAGCTCCTACGAGCAGTACTTC. The full variable domain, rest sourced from reference TRBV19 and TRBJ2-7, is DGGITQSPKYLFRKEGQNVTLSCEQNLNHDAMYWYRQDPGQGLRLIYYSQIVNDFQKGDIAEGYSVSREKKESFPLTVTSAQKNPTAFYLCASSPQTGASSYEQYFGPGTRLTVT.

This clone was counted between two and nine times. Sequence at one end of the junction differs from germline and may be a read error. The chain couples TRBV5-1 to TRBJ2-2; D may be TRBD2 (6 bases). In germline, CDR1 is SGHRS, CDR2 YFSETQ. The CDR3 is 14 amino acids. Here the CDR3 reads CASSLRGNTGGLFF. In nucleotides, the CDR3 is TGCGCCAGCAGCTTGAGGGGAAACACCGGGGGGCTGTTTTTT.

This chain joins TRBV10-3 and TRBJ2-7; no clear D. This CDR3 spans 11 amino acids. CDR1 is ENHRY, CDR2 SYGVKD, per germline. V was clipped by 11 bases and J by 5 bases, with 13 bases between them. DNA of the CDR3: TGTGCCTTCCGAGTGGGCGACGAGCAGTACTTC. Translation gives CAFRVGDEQYF.

The rearrangement links TRBV7-3 to TRBJ2-7; 9 bases fit TRBD2. After removal of 6 bases from V and 0 bases from J, the junction contained 6 bases not matched to a gene. The CDR3 is 15 amino acids. Germline V gene lookup returns CDR1 SGHTA and CDR2 FQGTGA. Here the CDR3 DNA reads TGTGCCAGCAGTCGCACTAGCGGGCGCTCCTACGAGCAGTACTTC. Amino acid sequence: CASSRTSGRSYEQYF.

This chain uses TRBV7-8 with TRBJ2-1; 8 positions match TRBD2. This CDR3 region has 17 residues. Germline V CDR1 and CDR2: SGHVS, FQNEAQ. Trimming at V came to 0 bases and at J to 1 base, leaving 5 bases not matched to a gene. CDR3 amino acids: CASSLAAGGSSYNEQFF. The DNA of the CDR3 is TGTGCCAGCAGCTTAGCCGCGGGGGGCAGTTCCTACAATGAGCAGTTCTTC.

The chain links TRBV27 to TRBJ2-3; D remains ambiguous. V lost 7 bases and J 2 bases, leaving 7 bases between the germline ends. The CDR3 runs to 12 residues. Germline CDR1 is MNHEY and CDR2 is SMNVEV (reference sequence). The DNA of the CDR3 is TGTGCCAGCAAAACAATCACAGATACGCAGTATTTT. This sequence encodes CASKTITDTQYF.

The chain couples TRBV5-6 to TRBJ2-3, with TRBD2 as a possible D gene (5 bases). The length of the CDR3 is 16 residues. V dropped 5 bases and J dropped 6 bases, with 22 bases sitting between them. Germline assignment: CDR1 SGHDT and CDR2 YYEEEE. As DNA, the CDR3 is TGTGCCAGCAGGTCACCCGGACCGGGATTTTTGGATACGCAGTATTTT. Translated: CASRSPGPGFLDTQYF.

This clone was counted once. The chain carries TRBV10-1 and TRBJ2-2, with TRBD1 matching over 8 bases. The J segment lost 1 base and the V segment lost 3 bases, leaving 1 base of the junction unmatched. Germline V gene sequence: CDR1 WNHNN, CDR2 SYGVQD (reference sequence). The CDR3 spans 15 residues. This CDR3 reads CASSDGTGNTGELFF. In nucleotides, the CDR3 is TGCGCCAGCAGTGATGGGACAGGGAACACCGGGGAGCTGTTTTTT.

This clone was recorded only once. This rearrangement joins TRBV19 to TRBJ1-6; 8 bases fit TRBD1. Germline CDR1 is LNHDA and CDR2 is SQIVND (reference sequence). This CDR3 comprises 14 residues. The V gene end was trimmed by 6 bases and the J gene end by 7 bases; junction bases not matched to a gene: 5. CDR3 sequence reads: CASSATGGNSPLHF. The CDR3 region has the DNA TGTGCCAGTAGCGCTACAGGGGGGAATTCACCCCTCCACTTT.

V is TRBV28 and J is TRBJ1-1; 10 bases line up with TRBD1. Germline V CDR1 and CDR2: MDHEN, SYDVKM. The CDR3 runs 15 residues. V trimming: 5 bases; J trimming: 5 bases; junction bases outside the gene matches: 8. CDR3 DNA: TGTGCCAGCAGTCCCACGGGACAGGGGAGTACTGAAGCTTTCTTT. The encoded protein is CASSPTGQGSTEAFF.

This clone was recorded only once. The chain links TRBV6-5 to TRBJ1-1, with a possible D match to TRBD1 (6 bases). Trimming pared 4 bases from V and 0 bases from J, leaving 9 bases between. This CDR3 is 14 amino acids long. The germline V gene encodes CDR1 MNHEY and CDR2 SVGAGI. The CDR3 is CASSFGQMNTEAFF. The CDR3 coding sequence is TGTGCCAGCAGTTTTGGACAGATGAACACTGAAGCTTTCTTT.

V usage is TRBV27 and J usage is TRBJ1-5, with a tentative D call TRBD1 (6 bases). V lost 6 bases, J lost 0 bases, and 15 bases lay in between. CDR1 and CDR2 (germline): MNHEY, SMNVEV (reference sequence). CDR3 length equals 16 residues. The CDR3 bases are TGTGCCAGCAGGCGGGCAGGGGCATATAGCAATCAGCCCCAGCATTTT. Translating gives CASRRAGAYSNQPQHF.

The V and J genes are TRBV5-6 and TRBJ2-4, with 9 bases matching TRBD1. Trimming at V came to 5 bases and at J to 5 bases, leaving 5 bases not matched to a gene. Germline-derived CDR1 and CDR2 are SGHDT and YYEEEE. This CDR3 is 14 amino acids long. The DNA for the CDR3 is TGTGCCAGCAGATCCCGGGACAGGGAAAACATTCAGTACTTC. Encoded protein: CASRSRDRENIQYF.

The chain couples TRBV7-8 to TRBJ2-7; D may be TRBD1 (6 bases). The ends were cut back, 0 bases at V and 7 bases at J, with 13 bases in the middle. The V gene's germline CDR1 is SGHVS and CDR2 FQNEAQ. The CDR3 totals 14 residues. The CDR3 region is CASSLAQGTGEQYF. CDR3 coding DNA: TGTGCCAGCAGCTTAGCGCAGGGGACGGGAGAGCAGTACTTC.

This chain connects TRBV6-1 to TRBJ1-1; D remains unclear. Trimming shortened V by 4 bases and J by 1 base, and 7 bases separated the two germline ends. The CDR3 loop spans 13 amino acids. CDR1 and CDR2 from the germline V gene are MNHNS and SASEGT. The CDR3 DNA reads TGTGCCAGCAGTGTGAGGGAGAACACTGAAGCTTTCTTT. Translating it yields CASSVRENTEAFF.

The V gene is TRBV2, the J gene TRBJ2-5; TRBD2 agrees at 8 bases. After removal of 3 bases from V and 5 bases from J, the junction contained 8 bases not matched to a gene. CDR3 size: 15 residues. CDR1 and CDR2 from the germline V gene are SNHLY and FYNNEI. The CDR3 region has the DNA TGTGCCAGCAGTGATAAAAGGGCTAGCGGGGAGACCCAGTACTTC. Protein sequence: CASSDKRASGETQYF.

The chain combines TRBV6-1 with TRBJ1-1; 8 bases line up with TRBD1. There are 13 residues in the CDR3. Germline V gene data show CDR1 as MNHNS and CDR2 as SASEGT. J was trimmed by 10 bases and V by 6 bases; bases with no gene match: 10. CDR3 protein: CASSRQGALRAFF. The CDR3 region has the DNA TGTGCCAGCAGCCGGCAGGGGGCCTTGCGAGCTTTCTTT.

The genes are TRBV7-2 and TRBJ2-7; D may be TRBD1 (6 bases). Trimming took 6 bases from V and 4 from J, leaving 31 bases between them. Germline CDR1 and CDR2: SGHTA and FQGNSA. CDR3 length: 19 amino acids. Here the CDR3 DNA reads TGTGCCAGCAGTCCCATCACCGGTATAACGACAGGACCGGGGTACGAGCAGTACTTC. It translates to CASSPITGITTGPGYEQYF.

The chain has TRBV7-3 and TRBJ2-7, with 12 bases identical to TRBD2. V was clipped by 1 base and J by 6 bases; unmatched bases: 4. Germline values: CDR1 SGHTA, CDR2 FQGTGA. This CDR3 comprises 15 residues. CDR3 bases: TGTGCCAGCAGCTTAATAGGACTAGCGGGATCCGAGCAGTACTTC. It yields the protein CASSLIGLAGSEQYF.

CDR3 loop: CASSLLGGPLNEQFF. DNA of the CDR3: TGTGCCAGCAGCTTGCTGGGGGGGCCATTGAATGAGCAGTTCTTC. The chain uses TRBV5-6 and TRBJ2-1, with D possibly TRBD2 on 7 matching bases. In germline, CDR1 is SGHDT, CDR2 YYEEEE. This CDR3 region has 15 residues. Trimming removed 1 base from V and 7 bases from J, with 15 bases in between.

The gene calls are TRBV27 and TRBJ2-1, with D perhaps TRBD2 (7 bases). The V and J ends lost 3 bases and 4 bases respectively, with 13 bases between them. Germline CDR1 is MNHEY and CDR2 is SMNVEV (reference sequence). This CDR3 spans 15 amino acids. The CDR3 coding sequence is TGTGCCAGCAGTTTGGGGGGGGCGGGGTACAATGAGCAGTTCTTC. This sequence encodes CASSLGGAGYNEQFF.